A selection of T cell receptor beta chains follows, all from one sample in a study of blood T cell repertoires in COVID-19. Data came from immunoSEQ multiplex PCR; TCRdb stores just in-frame clones and leaves some out. This repertoire shows 130,000 or so clones, under 85% found once; its top ten account for 1.5% to 2%. The sample comprised peripheral blood. These receptors all come from a human donor in a cohort sampled during active COVID-19. The CDR3 runs from the conserved cysteine through the conserved F or W. The D gene is left open where the match is weak. Size tells how often a clone was seen (once, few, many) or the class of an expanded clone, and some rows leave it out.

clone_size: -; j_call: TRBJ2-1; d_call: TRBD2; v_call: TRBV13; cdr3_aa: CASSTILAGGTYNEQFF; cdr3_nt: TGTGCCAGCAGCACTATACTAGCGGGAGGGACCTACAATGAGCAGTTCTTC
clone_size: -; j_call: TRBJ1-1; d_call: -; v_call: TRBV5-4; cdr3_aa: CASSLAGAYTEAFF; cdr3_nt: TGTGCCAGCAGCTTAGCAGGGGCGTACACTGAAGCTTTCTTT
clone_size: -; j_call: TRBJ2-7; d_call: TRBD1; v_call: TRBV29-1; cdr3_aa: CSVEAGTGGDEQYF; cdr3_nt: TGCAGCGTTGAAGCGGGGACAGGGGGAGACGAGCAGTACTTC
clone_size: once; j_call: TRBJ1-1; d_call: -; v_call: TRBV2; cdr3_aa: CASSGTRMNTEAFF; cdr3_nt: TGTGCCAGCAGCGGGACTCGGATGAACACTGAAGCTTTCTTT
clone_size: -; j_call: TRBJ2-7; d_call: -; v_call: TRBV6-5; cdr3_aa: CASSYSRGLLIEQYF; cdr3_nt: TGTGCCAGCAGTTACTCTCGCGGACTCCTTATCGAGCAGTACTTC
clone_size: -; j_call: TRBJ2-7; d_call: TRBD1; v_call: TRBV7-9; cdr3_aa: CASSSARDRASSYEQYF; cdr3_nt: TGTGCCAGCAGCTCGGCCCGGGACAGGGCGAGCTCCTACGAGCAGTACTTC
clone_size: -; j_call: TRBJ2-7; d_call: TRBD1; v_call: TRBV5-8; cdr3_aa: CASSLGNRGYEQYF; cdr3_nt: TGTGCCAGCAGCTTGGGTAACAGGGGGTACGAGCAGTACTTC
clone_size: -; j_call: TRBJ2-3; d_call: TRBD2; v_call: TRBV11-3; cdr3_aa: CASSLGLAGHGTDTQYF; cdr3_nt: TGTGCCAGCAGCTTGGGACTAGCGGGACATGGCACAGATACGCAGTATTTT
clone_size: once; j_call: TRBJ1-2; d_call: -; v_call: TRBV19; cdr3_aa: CASSIQFGQIYGYTF; cdr3_nt: TGTGCCAGTAGTATACAATTCGGACAGATCTATGGCTACACCTTC
clone_size: few; j_call: TRBJ1-2; d_call: -; v_call: TRBV6-5; cdr3_aa: CASSYSRNGYTF; cdr3_nt: TGTGCCAGCAGTTACTCGAGGAATGGCTACACCTTC
clone_size: -; j_call: TRBJ2-7; d_call: TRBD1; v_call: TRBV11-2; cdr3_aa: CASSLRQGASEQYF; cdr3_nt: TGTGCCAGCAGCTTGAGACAGGGTGCTTCTGAGCAGTACTTC
clone_size: -; j_call: TRBJ1-1; d_call: -; v_call: TRBV28; cdr3_aa: CASSLDRRNTEAFF; cdr3_nt: TGTGCCAGCAGTTTAGATCGGAGGAACACTGAAGCTTTCTTT
clone_size: few; j_call: TRBJ2-1; d_call: TRBD2; v_call: TRBV28; cdr3_aa: CASRNSGSSYNEQFF; cdr3_nt: TGTGCCAGCAGAAATAGCGGGAGCTCCTACAATGAGCAGTTCTTC
clone_size: -; j_call: TRBJ2-7; d_call: -; v_call: TRBV7-8; cdr3_aa: CASSLAEQAPLTDF; cdr3_nt: TGTGCCAGCAGCTTAGCGGAACAGGCCCCTTTGACGGACTTC
clone_size: -; j_call: TRBJ2-3; d_call: TRBD2; v_call: TRBV3-1/TRBV3-2; cdr3_aa: CASRPSGSFGTDTQYF; cdr3_nt: TGTGCCAGCAGACCTAGCGGGAGTTTTGGGACAGATACGCAGTATTTT
clone_size: -; j_call: TRBJ1-2; d_call: -; v_call: TRBV7-9; cdr3_aa: CASSSAAPGEGPGYTF; cdr3_nt: TGTGCCAGCAGCTCCGCCGCCCCCGGGGAGGGGCCTGGCTACACCTTC